One sample yielded the 3 T cell receptor beta chains listed below, sequenced in a study of shared clonotypes between healthy human individuals. The data were produced by immunoSEQ multiplex PCR, yet TCRdb's version contains in-frame clones alone and is incomplete. The sample has a few million clones, approximately 94% seen once. The sample taken for sequencing was naive CD4+ T cells sorted from blood. Described subset: CD45RA+ positively selected. The receptors shown here come from a man aged 18-30 years in good health.

V is TRBV7-2 and J is TRBJ2-7; D may be TRBD1 (7 bases). The V and J ends lost 2 bases and 5 bases respectively, with 13 bases between them. The CDR3 length is 14 residues. CDR1 SGHTA and CDR2 FQGNSA come from the germline V gene. The CDR3 spells CASSLRGRGDEQYF. CDR3 DNA sequence: TGTGCCAGCAGCTTAAGGGGGCGCGGGGACGAGCAGTACTTC.

The chain combines TRBV5-1 with TRBJ2-3; D is unresolved. This CDR3 is built from 12 residues. V dropped 5 bases and J dropped 6 bases, with 10 bases sitting between them. Germline V gene data show CDR1 as SGHRS and CDR2 as YFSETQ. The CDR3 region has the DNA TGCGCCAGCAGTTTTGAGTTGGATACGCAGTATTTT. This codes for CASSFELDTQYF.

This chain uses TRBV19 with TRBJ2-3; TRBD1 agrees at 9 bases. J lost 0 bases, V lost 6 bases, and 10 bases had no gene match. The CDR3 totals 17 residues. The V gene's germline CDR1 is LNHDA and CDR2 SQIVND (reference sequence). CDR3 coding DNA: TGTGCCAGTAGCCACACCTCCGGGACAGGGAGCACAGATACGCAGTATTTT. Its protein is CASSHTSGTGSTDTQYF.